The 27 T cell receptor beta chains in this list originate from one sample, sequenced in a study of blood T cell repertoires in COVID-19. Repertoires were generated with immunoSEQ multiplex PCR, while TCRdb's copy carries only in-frame clones and drops some. The table records some 200,000 clones, 89% of them present only once. Material for sequencing was peripheral blood. These receptor sequences come from a woman aged 35 to 49 with acute or convalescent COVID-19.

The chain joins TRBV6-1 to TRBJ1-4, with a weak D call TRBD1 (6 bases). This CDR3 is 15 amino acids long. Germline CDR1 and CDR2: MNHNS and SASEGT. V lost 1 base, J lost 2 bases, and 8 bases lay in between. CDR3 residues: CASSEGGGTNEKLFF. CDR3 DNA: TGTGCCAGCAGTGAAGGGGGGGGCACTAATGAAAAACTGTTTTTT.

The rearrangement uses TRBV24-1 and TRBJ1-2, with 8 bases that match TRBD1. Germline V gene lookup returns CDR1 KGHDR and CDR2 SFDVKD. V was pared by 2 bases and J by 8 bases, with 3 bases of the junction left unmatched. This CDR3 has 13 amino acids. The CDR3 DNA is TGTGCCACCAGTGATTCGTCAGGGGGCGGCTACACCTTC. Amino acid sequence: CATSDSSGGGYTF.

The V and J genes are TRBV12-3 or TRBV12-4 and TRBJ1-2; 8 nucleotides line up with TRBD1. With V trimmed by 8 bases and J by 5 bases, 7 bases remained unmatched. CDR3 length: 13 amino acids. CDR3 nucleotides: TGTGCCAGCGGCACAGGGGGTAGTTATGGCTACACCTTC. Translated, it gives CASGTGGSYGYTF.

The J gene is TRBJ1-6, the V gene TRBV18, with a possible D match to TRBD1 (5 bases). Trimming cost V 2 bases and J 7 bases, with 12 bases left between them. Germline V CDR1 and CDR2: KGHSH, LQKENI. The CDR3 extends over 15 amino acids. This CDR3 is CASSPTGTSNSPLHF. The CDR3 DNA sequence: TGTGCCAGCTCACCAACCGGGACTTCCAATTCACCCCTCCACTTT.

The chain has TRBV12-3 or TRBV12-4 and TRBJ1-2, with a tentative D call TRBD1 (6 bases). This CDR3 is 13 amino acids long. Deletions cut 5 bases from V and 6 bases from J, with 13 bases between. The CDR3 DNA reads TGTGCCAGCAGTACAGGGAGTGTGGATGGCTACACCTTC. This translates into CASSTGSVDGYTF.

The chain has TRBV10-3 and TRBJ1-1; TRBD1 might be the D (5 bases). V shed 11 bases and J shed 0 bases, with 13 bases lying between them. The CDR3 length is 13 residues. Germline loops: CDR1 ENHRY, CDR2 SYGVKD. The CDR3 coding sequence is TGTGCCGCCACCGGGGGGGTGAACACTGAAGCTTTCTTT. This sequence encodes CAATGGVNTEAFF.

CDR3 loop: CASSLNRAVGTFF. CDR3 nucleotide sequence: TGTGCCAGCAGCTTAAACAGGGCGGTCGGTACTTTCTTT. This chain links TRBV7-8 with TRBJ1-1, with D maybe TRBD1 (6 bases). The germline V gene encodes CDR1 SGHVS and CDR2 FQNEAQ. V shed 2 bases and J shed 12 bases, with 16 bases lying between them. This CDR3 is built from 13 residues.

The V and J genes are TRBV7-9 and TRBJ2-3; 8 bases line up with TRBD1. Germline V gene data show CDR1 as SEHNR and CDR2 as FQNEAQ (reference sequence). CDR3 length equals 15 residues. Losses at the gene ends were 3 bases for V and 1 base for J; bases not matched to a gene: 3. The CDR3 region is CASSFPDRGTDTQYF. The CDR3 region has the DNA TGTGCCAGCAGCTTCCCGGACAGGGGCACAGATACGCAGTATTTT.

The CDR3: CASSYAGGEKLFF. CDR3 sequence (DNA): TGTGCCAGCAGTTACGCAGGCGGGGAAAAACTGTTTTTT. The rearrangement uses TRBV6-5 and TRBJ1-4; unclear D gene. The CDR3 totals 13 residues. Germline V gene lookup returns CDR1 MNHEY and CDR2 SVGAGI. The V end was cut by 2 bases, the J end by 8 bases, with 9 bases between.

The chain couples TRBV18 to TRBJ1-5; 8 bases map to TRBD1. This CDR3 has 15 amino acids. The J segment lost 4 bases and the V segment lost 3 bases, leaving 5 bases of the junction unmatched. Germline-derived CDR1 and CDR2 are KGHSH and LQKENI. For the CDR3, the DNA is TGTGCCAGCTCACCGGGACAGGCCCGAAATCAGCCCCAGCATTTT. It encodes CASSPGQARNQPQHF.

This clone was picked up a small number of times. V and J are TRBV3-1 (or the pseudogene TRBV3-2) and TRBJ2-4; D is unresolved. The V end lost 2 bases, the J end lost 0 bases, and 5 bases lay between the germline ends. Germline V gene lookup returns CDR1 LGHDT and CDR2 YNNKEL (reference sequence). The CDR3 covers 14 residues. DNA for the CDR3: TGTGCCAGCAGCCAAAGACTAGCCAAAAACATTCAGTACTTC. This sequence encodes CASSQRLAKNIQYF.

This clone was observed once. The rearrangement uses TRBV18 and TRBJ1-1; weak D call: TRBD1 (5 bases). Germline V gene data show CDR1 as KGHSH and CDR2 as LQKENI. The CDR3 sequence is 14 residues long. Trimming took off 6 bases at V and 2 bases at J, with 13 bases between the two ends. In DNA, the CDR3 is TGTGCCAGCTCTCCAGCAGGGATCAACACTGAAGCTTTCTTT. Its protein is CASSPAGINTEAFF.

CDR3 coding DNA: TGTGCCAGTAGTATTGGGAGAAGCTCCTACAATGAGCAGTTCTTC. Translation gives CASSIGRSSYNEQFF. The chain is built from TRBV19 and TRBJ2-1; possibly TRBD2 for D (5 bases). Looked up from germline, CDR1 is LNHDA and CDR2 is SQIVND (reference sequence). V was pared by 3 bases and J by 0 bases, with 9 bases between. The CDR3 runs 15 residues.

The chain joins TRBV4-1 to TRBJ1-6; D is unresolved. V was trimmed by 9 bases and J by 6 bases, leaving 15 bases between them. Per the germline V gene, CDR1 is MGHRA and CDR2 is YSYEKL. The CDR3 runs to 14 residues. The CDR3 DNA reads TGCGCCAGTGGTGGCCTAGGACTTAATTCACCCCTCCACTTT. Translation: CASGGLGLNSPLHF.

The chain has TRBV12-3 or TRBV12-4 and TRBJ1-4; a weak D match, TRBD1 (5 bases). The germline V and J ends were trimmed by 1 base and 7 bases, with 7 bases remaining between them. There are 13 residues in the CDR3. The CDR3 DNA reads TGTGCCAGCAGTTTAGGGGGCTTTGAAAAACTGTTTTTT. Its translation: CASSLGGFEKLFF.

The chain is built from TRBV2 and TRBJ1-2; D might be TRBD1 (5 bases). The CDR3 runs to 14 residues. V was cut by 8 bases and J by 2 bases, with 15 bases left in between. CDR1 is SNHLY and CDR2 is FYNNEI in the germline V gene. The CDR3 bases are TGTGCCAGCTTAAGACAGCTCACAAACTATGGCTACACCTTC. Translated: CASLRQLTNYGYTF.

The rearrangement uses TRBV11-3 and TRBJ2-2, with D unclear. V shed 1 base and J shed 10 bases, with 10 bases lying between them. This CDR3 spans 13 amino acids. In germline, CDR1 is SGHNT, CDR2 YENEEA. The CDR3 nucleotides read TGTGCCAGCAGCTTAGGGTTCGTACAGGAGCTGTTTTTT. Residues: CASSLGFVQELFF.

J is TRBJ1-1 and V is TRBV14; 7 bases match TRBD1. This CDR3 has 15 amino acids. With V trimmed by 1 base and J by 10 bases, 12 bases remained unmatched. Germline assignment: CDR1 SGHDN and CDR2 FVKESK. In DNA, the CDR3 is TGTGCCAGCAGCCAAGGGACAGGTGAGGTTGAGAGAGCTTTCTTT. Translating gives CASSQGTGEVERAFF. Filled out from reference TRBV14 and TRBJ1-1, the complete variable domain reads EAGVTQFPSHSVIEKGQTVTLRCDPISGHDNLYWYRRVMGKEIKFLLHFVKESKQDESGMPNNRFLAERTGGTYSTLKVQPAELEDSGVYFCASSQGTGEVERAFFGQGTRLTVV.

The CDR3 bases are TGTGCCAGCAGTTCCCCCAGGGAGGGAGGTGAAAAACTGTTTTTT. Protein sequence: CASSSPREGGEKLFF. The V and J genes are TRBV28 and TRBJ1-4; tentatively, D is TRBD1 (5 bases). Germline V gene sequence: CDR1 MDHEN, CDR2 SYDVKM. The V gene lost 4 bases and the J gene lost 7 bases, with 16 bases spanning the gap. This CDR3 comprises 15 residues.

The chain has TRBV9 and TRBJ2-5, with a tentative D call TRBD2 (5 bases). V gave up 4 bases and J gave up 1 base, with 11 bases separating them. The CDR3 length is 14 residues. Germline CDR1 is SGDLS and CDR2 is YYNGEE. CDR3 DNA: TGTGCCAGCAGCCCCTTCGGAGGCCAAGAGACCCAGTACTTC. The encoded protein is CASSPFGGQETQYF.

This clone was recorded once. Other DNA sequences in the sample encode the same CDR3. The chain combines TRBV11-3 with TRBJ1-1; D is unclear. Per germline, CDR1 SGHNT and CDR2 YENEEA. V lost 2 bases and J 3 bases, leaving 7 bases between the germline ends. CDR3 length: 13 residues. In DNA form, the CDR3 reads TGTGCCAGCAGCTTAAGCCAGGACACTGAAGCTTTCTTT. Protein sequence: CASSLSQDTEAFF.

V and J are TRBV5-1 and TRBJ1-6; 9 nucleotides agree with TRBD1. The germline V gene encodes CDR1 SGHRS and CDR2 YFSETQ. There are 15 residues in the CDR3. J gave up 10 bases and V 4 bases, and 9 bases lay outside the gene matches. CDR3 protein: CASSLRTGANSPLHF. CDR3 sequence (DNA): TGCGCCAGCAGCCTCCGGACAGGGGCGAACTCACCCCTCCACTTT.

The table lists this clone with a count of one. This sequence joins TRBV11-2 and TRBJ1-2, with 7 nucleotides matching TRBD1. CDR1 and CDR2 (germline): SGHAT, FQNNGV. The junction had 2 bases not matched to a gene; V was cut back by 5 bases and J by 2 bases. This CDR3 is 13 amino acids long. The chain's CDR3 is CASSTDRNYGYTF. The CDR3, as DNA: TGTGCCAGCAGCACGGACAGGAACTATGGCTACACCTTC.

As concerns this clone: Additional DNA sequences in this sample encode the identical CDR3. V gene TRBV19 combines with J gene TRBJ2-6, with D perhaps TRBD1 (6 bases). Germline V gene data show CDR1 as LNHDA and CDR2 as SQIVND (reference sequence). V shed 4 bases and J shed 3 bases, with 10 bases lying between them. The CDR3 consists of 15 residues. CDR3 loop: CASSRGQSGANVLTF. CDR3 DNA sequence: TGTGCCAGTAGTAGAGGACAGAGTGGGGCCAACGTCCTGACTTTC. Using reference TRBV19 and TRBJ2-6 for the parts outside the CDR3, the full variable domain is DGGITQSPKYLFRKEGQNVTLSCEQNLNHDAMYWYRQDPGQGLRLIYYSQIVNDFQKGDIAEGYSVSREKKESFPLTVTSAQKNPTAFYLCASSRGQSGANVLTFGAGSRLTVL.

This chain links TRBV6-5 with TRBJ1-2; TRBD1 is a possible D gene (5 bases). The V and J ends lost 6 bases and 3 bases respectively, with 14 bases between them. The CDR3 length is 14 residues. The V gene's germline CDR1 is MNHEY and CDR2 SVGAGI. The CDR3 protein is CASRHQGTHYGYTF. CDR3 bases: TGTGCCAGCAGGCATCAGGGTACCCACTATGGCTACACCTTC.

This chain joins TRBV19 and TRBJ1-3; D may be TRBD1 (5 bases). The V gene's germline CDR1 is LNHDA and CDR2 SQIVND (reference sequence). Trimming took 4 bases from V and 5 from J, leaving 9 bases between them. CDR3 length equals 13 residues. CDR3 nucleotides: TGTGCCAGTAGTAAGGGGCTGAGAAACACCATATATTTT. This encodes CASSKGLRNTIYF.

This clone has just one count. The V gene is TRBV9, the J gene TRBJ2-1, with D maybe TRBD1 (7 bases). This CDR3 region has 15 residues. Trimming removed 0 bases from V and 9 bases from J, with 16 bases in between. The germline V gene encodes CDR1 SGDLS and CDR2 YYNGEE. DNA for the CDR3: TGTGCCAGCAGCGTAGCAGGGGGGCCGATGAGTGAGCAGTTCTTC. Amino acid sequence: CASSVAGGPMSEQFF. Full variable domain (remainder filled in from reference TRBV9 and TRBJ2-1): DSGVTQTPKHLITATGQRVTLRCSPRSGDLSVYWYQQSLDQGLQFLIQYYNGEERAKGNILERFSAQQFPDLHSELNLSSLELGDSALYFCASSVAGGPMSEQFFGPGTRLTVL.